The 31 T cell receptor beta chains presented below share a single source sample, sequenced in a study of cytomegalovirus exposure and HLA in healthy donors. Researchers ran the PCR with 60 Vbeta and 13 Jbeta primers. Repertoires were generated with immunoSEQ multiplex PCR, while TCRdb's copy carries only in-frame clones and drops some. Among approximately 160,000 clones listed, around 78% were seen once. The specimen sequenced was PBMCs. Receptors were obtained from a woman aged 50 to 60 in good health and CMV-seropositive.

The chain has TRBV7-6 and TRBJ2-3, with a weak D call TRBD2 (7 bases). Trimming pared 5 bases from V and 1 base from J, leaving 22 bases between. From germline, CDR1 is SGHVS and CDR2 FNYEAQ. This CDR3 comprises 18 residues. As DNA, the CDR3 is TGTGCCAGCAGCCCAGTATCGGGGGGCTGGGGGGGCACAGATACGCAGTATTTT. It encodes CASSPVSGGWGGTDTQYF.

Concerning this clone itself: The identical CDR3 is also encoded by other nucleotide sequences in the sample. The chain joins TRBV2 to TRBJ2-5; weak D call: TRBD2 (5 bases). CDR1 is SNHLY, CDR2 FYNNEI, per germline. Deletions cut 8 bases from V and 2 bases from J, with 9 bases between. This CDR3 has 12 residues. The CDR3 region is CASGGFQETQYF. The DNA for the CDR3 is TGTGCCAGCGGCGGGTTTCAAGAGACCCAGTACTTC.

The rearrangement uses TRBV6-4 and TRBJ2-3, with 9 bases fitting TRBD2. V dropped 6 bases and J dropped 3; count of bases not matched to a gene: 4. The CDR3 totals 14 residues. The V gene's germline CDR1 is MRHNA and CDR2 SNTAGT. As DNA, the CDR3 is TGTGCCAGCAGCCCCACTAGCGGGACAGATACGCAGTATTTT. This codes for CASSPTSGTDTQYF.

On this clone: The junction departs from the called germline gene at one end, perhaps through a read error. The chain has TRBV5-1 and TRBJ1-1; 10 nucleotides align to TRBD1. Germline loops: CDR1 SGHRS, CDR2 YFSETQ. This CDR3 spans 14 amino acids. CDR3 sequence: CASSWTGGNIEAFF. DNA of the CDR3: TGCGCCAGCAGCTGGACAGGGGGGAACATTGAAGCTTTCTTT.

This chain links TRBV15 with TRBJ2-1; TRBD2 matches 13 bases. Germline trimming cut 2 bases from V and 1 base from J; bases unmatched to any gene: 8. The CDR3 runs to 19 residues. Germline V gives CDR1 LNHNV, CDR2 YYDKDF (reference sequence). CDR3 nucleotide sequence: TGTGCCACCAGCAGAAGACGGACTAGCGGGAGAGAGTCCTACAATGAGCAGTTCTTC. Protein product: CATSRRRTSGRESYNEQFF.

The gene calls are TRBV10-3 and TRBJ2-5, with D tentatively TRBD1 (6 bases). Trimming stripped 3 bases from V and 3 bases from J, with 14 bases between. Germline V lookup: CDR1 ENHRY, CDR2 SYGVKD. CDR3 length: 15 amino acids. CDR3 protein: CAISDSRGSEETQYF. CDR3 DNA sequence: TGTGCCATCAGTGATTCCAGGGGTTCCGAAGAGACCCAGTACTTC.

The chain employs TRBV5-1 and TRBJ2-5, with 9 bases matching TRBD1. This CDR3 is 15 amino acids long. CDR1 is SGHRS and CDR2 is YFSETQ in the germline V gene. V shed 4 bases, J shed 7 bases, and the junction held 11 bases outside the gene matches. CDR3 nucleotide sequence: TGCGCCAGCAGCACCGGGACAGGGTCCGGCGGGACCCAGTACTTC. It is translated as CASSTGTGSGGTQYF.

The CDR3 bases are TGCGCCAGCAGCCAAGCAGGGTACAATTCACCCCTCCACTTT. Encoded protein: CASSQAGYNSPLHF. The chain is built from TRBV4-3 and TRBJ1-6; TRBD1 is a possible D gene (5 bases). This CDR3 is built from 14 residues. Germline assignment: CDR1 LGHNA and CDR2 YSLEER. V lost 1 base and J 7 bases, leaving 8 bases between the germline ends.

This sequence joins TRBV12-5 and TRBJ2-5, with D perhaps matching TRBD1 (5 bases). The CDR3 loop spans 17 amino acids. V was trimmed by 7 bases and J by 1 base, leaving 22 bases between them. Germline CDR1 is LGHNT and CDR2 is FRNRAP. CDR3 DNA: TGTGCTAGTGCCCTAGACAGCGAGATAGCCGGCCAAGAGACCCAGTACTTC. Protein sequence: CASALDSEIAGQETQYF.

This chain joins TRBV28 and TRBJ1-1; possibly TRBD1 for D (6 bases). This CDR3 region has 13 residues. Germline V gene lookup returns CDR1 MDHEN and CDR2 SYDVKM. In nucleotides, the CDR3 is TGTGTCACGGATACAGGGTTTGAGACTGAAGCTTTCTTT. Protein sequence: CVTDTGFETEAFF.

The CDR3 is CASRTAGQGNTGELFF. The CDR3, as DNA: TGTGCCAGCAGGACAGCGGGACAGGGAAACACCGGGGAGCTGTTTTTT. The chain carries TRBV7-2 and TRBJ2-2, with 9 bases that match TRBD1. Trimming at V came to 6 bases and at J to 2 bases, leaving 7 bases not matched to a gene. The germline CDR1 and CDR2 sequences are SGHTA and FQGNSA. This CDR3 spans 16 amino acids.

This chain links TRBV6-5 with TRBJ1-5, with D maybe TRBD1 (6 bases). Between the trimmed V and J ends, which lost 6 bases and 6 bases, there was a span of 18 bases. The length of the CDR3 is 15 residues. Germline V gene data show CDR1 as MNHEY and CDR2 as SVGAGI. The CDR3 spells CASSPQGPSFQPQHF. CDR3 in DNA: TGTGCCAGCAGCCCGCAGGGGCCTTCTTTTCAGCCCCAGCATTTT.

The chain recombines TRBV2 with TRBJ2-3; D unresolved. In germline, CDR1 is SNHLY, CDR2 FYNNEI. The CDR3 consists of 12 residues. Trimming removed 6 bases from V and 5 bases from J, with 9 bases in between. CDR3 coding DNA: TGTGCCAGCAGGCAGGATAGAGATACGCAGTATTTT. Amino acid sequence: CASRQDRDTQYF. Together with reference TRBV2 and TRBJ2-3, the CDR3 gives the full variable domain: EPEVTQTPSHQVTQMGQEVILRCVPISNHLYFYWYRQILGQKVEFLVSFYNNEISEKSEIFDDQFSVERPDGSNFTLKIRSTKLEDSAMYFCASRQDRDTQYFGPGTRLTVL.

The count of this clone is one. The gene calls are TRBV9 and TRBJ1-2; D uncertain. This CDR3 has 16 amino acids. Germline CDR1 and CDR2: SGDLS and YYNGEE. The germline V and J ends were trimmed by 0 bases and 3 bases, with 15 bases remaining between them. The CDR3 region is CASSVDVMGGHYGYTF. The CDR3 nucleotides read TGTGCCAGCAGCGTAGACGTGATGGGAGGGCACTATGGCTACACCTTC.

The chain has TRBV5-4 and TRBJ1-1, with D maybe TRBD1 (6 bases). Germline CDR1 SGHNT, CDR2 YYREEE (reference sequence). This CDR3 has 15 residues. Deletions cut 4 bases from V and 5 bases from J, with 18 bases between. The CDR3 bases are TGTGCCAGCAGCCCTGCAGGGGCCCGAGGGACTGAAGCTTTCTTT. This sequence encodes CASSPAGARGTEAFF.

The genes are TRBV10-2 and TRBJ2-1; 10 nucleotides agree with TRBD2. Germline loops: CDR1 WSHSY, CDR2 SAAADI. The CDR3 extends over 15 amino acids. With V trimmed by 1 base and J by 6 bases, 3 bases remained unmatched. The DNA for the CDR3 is TGCGCCAGCAGTGAGTGGCTAGCGGGAGCCAATGAGCAGTTCTTC. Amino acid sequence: CASSEWLAGANEQFF.

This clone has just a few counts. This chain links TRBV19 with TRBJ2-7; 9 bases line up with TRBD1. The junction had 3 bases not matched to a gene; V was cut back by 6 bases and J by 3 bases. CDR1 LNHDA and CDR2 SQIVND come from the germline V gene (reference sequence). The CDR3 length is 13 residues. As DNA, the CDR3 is TGTGCCAGTAGGGGGGACAGGGACTACGAGCAGTACTTC. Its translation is CASRGDRDYEQYF. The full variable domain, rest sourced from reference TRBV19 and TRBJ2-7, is DGGITQSPKYLFRKEGQNVTLSCEQNLNHDAMYWYRQDPGQGLRLIYYSQIVNDFQKGDIAEGYSVSREKKESFPLTVTSAQKNPTAFYLCASRGDRDYEQYFGPGTRLTVT.

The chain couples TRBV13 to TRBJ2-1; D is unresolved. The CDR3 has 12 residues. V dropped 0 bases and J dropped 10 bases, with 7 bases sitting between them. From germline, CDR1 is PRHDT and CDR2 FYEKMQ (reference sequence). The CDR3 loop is CASSLGVREQFF. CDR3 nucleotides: TGTGCCAGCAGCTTAGGAGTGAGGGAGCAGTTCTTC.

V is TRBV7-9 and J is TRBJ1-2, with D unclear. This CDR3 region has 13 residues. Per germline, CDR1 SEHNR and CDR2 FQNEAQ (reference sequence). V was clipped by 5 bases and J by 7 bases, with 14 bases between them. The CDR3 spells CASSPWGESGYTF. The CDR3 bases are TGTGCCAGCAGCCCATGGGGAGAGAGTGGCTACACCTTC.

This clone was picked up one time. The CDR3 sequence is CASSSAGTGTNGYTF. The CDR3 DNA is TGTGCCAGCAGTTCGGCCGGGACAGGAACTAATGGCTACACCTTC. This sequence joins TRBV28 and TRBJ1-2; 8 nucleotides align to TRBD1. V was clipped by 4 bases and J by 6 bases; unmatched bases: 10. Germline loops: CDR1 MDHEN, CDR2 SYDVKM. This CDR3 has 15 amino acids.

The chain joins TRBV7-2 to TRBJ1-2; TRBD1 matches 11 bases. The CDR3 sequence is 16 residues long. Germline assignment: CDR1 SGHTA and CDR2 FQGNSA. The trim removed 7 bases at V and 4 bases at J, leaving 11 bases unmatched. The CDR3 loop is CASTTPGTGGFYGYTF. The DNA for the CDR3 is TGTGCCAGCACCACACCCGGGACAGGGGGTTTCTATGGCTACACCTTC.

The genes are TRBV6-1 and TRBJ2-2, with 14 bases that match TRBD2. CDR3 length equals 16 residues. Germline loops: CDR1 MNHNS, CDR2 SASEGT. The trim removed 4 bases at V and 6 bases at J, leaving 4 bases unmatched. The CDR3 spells CASSGGTSGGSGELFF. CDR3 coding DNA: TGTGCCAGCAGTGGGGGGACTAGCGGGGGATCCGGGGAGCTGTTTTTT.

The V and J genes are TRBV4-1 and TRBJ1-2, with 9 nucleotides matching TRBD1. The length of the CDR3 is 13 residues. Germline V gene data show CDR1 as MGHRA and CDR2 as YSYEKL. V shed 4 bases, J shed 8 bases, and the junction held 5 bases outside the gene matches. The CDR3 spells CASSRTGVGGYTF. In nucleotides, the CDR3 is TGCGCCAGCAGCCGGACAGGGGTCGGAGGCTACACCTTC.

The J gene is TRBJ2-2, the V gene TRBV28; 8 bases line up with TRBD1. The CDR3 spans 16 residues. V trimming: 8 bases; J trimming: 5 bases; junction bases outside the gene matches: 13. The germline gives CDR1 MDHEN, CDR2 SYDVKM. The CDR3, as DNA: TGTGCCAGCCTCGGACAGGGCCACGAACGGACCGGGGAGCTGTTTTTT. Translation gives CASLGQGHERTGELFF.

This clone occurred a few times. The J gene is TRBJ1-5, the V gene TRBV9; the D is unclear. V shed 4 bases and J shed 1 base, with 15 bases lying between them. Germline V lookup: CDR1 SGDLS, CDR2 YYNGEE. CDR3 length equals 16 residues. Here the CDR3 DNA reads TGTGCCAGCAGCACTTGGACTGATAGAAGCAATCAGCCCCAGCATTTT. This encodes CASSTWTDRSNQPQHF.

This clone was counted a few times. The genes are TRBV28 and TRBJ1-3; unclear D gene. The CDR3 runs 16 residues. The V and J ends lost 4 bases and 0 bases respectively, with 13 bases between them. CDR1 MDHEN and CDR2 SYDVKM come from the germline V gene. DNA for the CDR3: TGTGCCAGCAGTTCCCCTTCAGGTACCTCTGGAAACACCATATATTTT. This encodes CASSSPSGTSGNTIYF.

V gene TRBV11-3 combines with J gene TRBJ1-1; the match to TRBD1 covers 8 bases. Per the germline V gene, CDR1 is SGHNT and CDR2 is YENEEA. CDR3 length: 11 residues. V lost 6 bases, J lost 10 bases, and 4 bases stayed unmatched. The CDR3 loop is CASRLQGGAFF. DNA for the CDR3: TGTGCCAGCAGATTACAGGGGGGAGCTTTCTTT.

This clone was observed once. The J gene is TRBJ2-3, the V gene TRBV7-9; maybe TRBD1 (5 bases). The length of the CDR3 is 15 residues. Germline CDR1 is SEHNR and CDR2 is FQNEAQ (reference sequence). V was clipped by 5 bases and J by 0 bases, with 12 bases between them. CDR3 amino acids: CASSPPGISTDTQYF. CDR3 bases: TGTGCCAGCAGCCCTCCAGGGATTAGCACAGATACGCAGTATTTT.

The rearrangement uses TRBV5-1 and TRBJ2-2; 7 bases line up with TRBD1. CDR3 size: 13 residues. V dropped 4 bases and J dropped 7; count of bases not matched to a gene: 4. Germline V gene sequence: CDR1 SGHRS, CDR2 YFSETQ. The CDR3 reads CASSPGQVGELFF. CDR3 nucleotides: TGCGCCAGCAGCCCCGGACAGGTCGGGGAGCTGTTTTTT. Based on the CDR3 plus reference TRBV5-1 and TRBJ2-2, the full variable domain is KAGVTQTPRYLIKTRGQQVTLSCSPISGHRSVSWYQQTPGQGLQFLFEYFSETQRNKGNFPGRFSGRQFSNSRSEMNVSTLELGDSALYLCASSPGQVGELFFGEGSRLTVL.

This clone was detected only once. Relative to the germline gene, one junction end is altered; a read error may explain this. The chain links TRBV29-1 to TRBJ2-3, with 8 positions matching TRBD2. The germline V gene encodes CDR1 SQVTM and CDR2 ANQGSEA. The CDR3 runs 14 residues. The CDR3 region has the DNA TGCGGCGTTGCCGATAGCGGGGTGAGAGATACGCAGTATTTT. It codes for CGVADSGVRDTQYF.

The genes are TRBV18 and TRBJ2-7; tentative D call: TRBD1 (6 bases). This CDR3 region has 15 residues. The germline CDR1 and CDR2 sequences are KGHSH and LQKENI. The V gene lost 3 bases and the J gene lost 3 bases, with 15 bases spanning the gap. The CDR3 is CASSPGAGAFYEQYF. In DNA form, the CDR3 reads TGTGCCAGCTCACCGGGGGCAGGGGCATTCTACGAGCAGTACTTC.